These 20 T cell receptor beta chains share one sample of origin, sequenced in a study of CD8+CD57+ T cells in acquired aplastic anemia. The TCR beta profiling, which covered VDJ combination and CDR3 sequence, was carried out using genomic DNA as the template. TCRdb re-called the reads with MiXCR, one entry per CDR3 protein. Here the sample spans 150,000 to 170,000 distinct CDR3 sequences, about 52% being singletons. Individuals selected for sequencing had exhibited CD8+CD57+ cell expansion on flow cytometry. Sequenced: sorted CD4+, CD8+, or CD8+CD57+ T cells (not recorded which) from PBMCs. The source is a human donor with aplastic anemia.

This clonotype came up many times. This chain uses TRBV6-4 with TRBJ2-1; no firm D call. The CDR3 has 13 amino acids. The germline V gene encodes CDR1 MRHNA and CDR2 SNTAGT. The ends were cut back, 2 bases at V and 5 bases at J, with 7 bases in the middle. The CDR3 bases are TGTGCCAGCAGTGACCACCTTAACAATGAGCAGTTCTTC. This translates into CASSDHLNNEQFF.

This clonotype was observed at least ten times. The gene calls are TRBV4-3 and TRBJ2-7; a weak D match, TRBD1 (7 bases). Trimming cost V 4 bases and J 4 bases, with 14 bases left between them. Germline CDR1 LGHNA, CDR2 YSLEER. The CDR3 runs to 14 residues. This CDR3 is CASSPGQEGYEQYF. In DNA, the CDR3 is TGCGCCAGCAGCCCCGGACAGGAGGGGTACGAGCAGTACTTC.

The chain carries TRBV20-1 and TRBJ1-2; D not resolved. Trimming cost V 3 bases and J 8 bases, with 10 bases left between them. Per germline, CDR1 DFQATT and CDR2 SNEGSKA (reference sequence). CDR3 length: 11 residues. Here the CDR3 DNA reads TGCAGTGCTAGGACTCAAGTAGGCTACACCTTC. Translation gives CSARTQVGYTF.

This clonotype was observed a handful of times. The CDR3 region is CASSSRGLAGGPSTDTQYF. CDR3 bases: TGTGCCAGCAGTTCTCGGGGACTAGCGGGGGGCCCCAGCACAGATACGCAGTATTTT. The chain links TRBV12-3 or TRBV12-4 to TRBJ2-3, with TRBD2 matching 15 bases. The CDR3 is made up of 19 amino acids. J was trimmed by 0 bases and V by 4 bases; bases with no gene match: 8.

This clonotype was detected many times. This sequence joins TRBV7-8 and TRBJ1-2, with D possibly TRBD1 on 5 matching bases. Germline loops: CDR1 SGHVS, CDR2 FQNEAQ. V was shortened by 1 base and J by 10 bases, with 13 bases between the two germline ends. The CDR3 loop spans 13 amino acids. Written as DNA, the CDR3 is TGTGCCAGCAGCTTAGGGGGTGTCAGGGACTACACCTTC. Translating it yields CASSLGGVRDYTF.

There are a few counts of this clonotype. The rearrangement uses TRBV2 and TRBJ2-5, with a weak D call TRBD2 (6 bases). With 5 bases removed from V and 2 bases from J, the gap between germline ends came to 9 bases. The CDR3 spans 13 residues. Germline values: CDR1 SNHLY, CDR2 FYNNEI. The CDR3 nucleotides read TGTGCCAGCAGTTACGGGGGACAAGAGACCCAGTACTTC. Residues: CASSYGGQETQYF. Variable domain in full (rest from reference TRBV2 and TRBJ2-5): EPEVTQTPSHQVTQMGQEVILRCVPISNHLYFYWYRQILGQKVEFLVSFYNNEISEKSEIFDDQFSVERPDGSNFTLKIRSTKLEDSAMYFCASSYGGQETQYFGPGTRLLVL.

CDR3: CSARVGFERFF. CDR3 DNA sequence: TGCAGTGCTAGAGTGGGGTTCGAAAGGTTCTTC. The chain uses TRBV20-1 and TRBJ2-1; D not resolved. This CDR3 is 11 amino acids long. CDR1 is DFQATT and CDR2 is SNEGSKA in the germline V gene (reference sequence). V was pared by 1 base and J by 15 bases, with 13 bases between.

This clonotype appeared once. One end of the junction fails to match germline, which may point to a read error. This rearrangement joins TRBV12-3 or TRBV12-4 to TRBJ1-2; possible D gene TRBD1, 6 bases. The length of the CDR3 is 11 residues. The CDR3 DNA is TGTGCCAGCAGTAACACAGGGCCCTCTTCCTTC. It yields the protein CASSNTGPSSF.

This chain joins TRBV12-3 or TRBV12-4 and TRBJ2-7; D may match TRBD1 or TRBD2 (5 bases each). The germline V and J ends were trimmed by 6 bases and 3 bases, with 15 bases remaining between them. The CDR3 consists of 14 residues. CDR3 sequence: CASSAPGPFYEQYF. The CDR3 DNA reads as TGTGCCAGCAGCGCACCGGGACCCTTCTACGAGCAGTACTTC.

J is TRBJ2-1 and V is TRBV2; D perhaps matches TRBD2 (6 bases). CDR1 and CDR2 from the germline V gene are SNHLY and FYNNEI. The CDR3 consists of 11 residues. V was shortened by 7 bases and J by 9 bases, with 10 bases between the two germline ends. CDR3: CASMLGSEQFF. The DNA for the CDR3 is TGTGCCAGCATGCTCGGGAGTGAGCAGTTCTTC.

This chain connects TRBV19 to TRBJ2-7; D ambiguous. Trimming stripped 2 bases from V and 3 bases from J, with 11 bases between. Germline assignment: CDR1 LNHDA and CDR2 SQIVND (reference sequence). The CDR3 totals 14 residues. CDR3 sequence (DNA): TGTGCCAGTAGTATAAGTAGGAGTAACTACGAGCAGTACTTC. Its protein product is CASSISRSNYEQYF.

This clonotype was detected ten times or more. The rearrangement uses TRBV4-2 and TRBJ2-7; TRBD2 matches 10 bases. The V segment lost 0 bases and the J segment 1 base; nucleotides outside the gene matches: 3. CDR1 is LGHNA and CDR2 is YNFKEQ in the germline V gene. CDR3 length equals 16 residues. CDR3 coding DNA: TGTGCCAGCAGCCAAGATGGGACTAGCGCTTCCTACGAGCAGTACTTC. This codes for CASSQDGTSASYEQYF.

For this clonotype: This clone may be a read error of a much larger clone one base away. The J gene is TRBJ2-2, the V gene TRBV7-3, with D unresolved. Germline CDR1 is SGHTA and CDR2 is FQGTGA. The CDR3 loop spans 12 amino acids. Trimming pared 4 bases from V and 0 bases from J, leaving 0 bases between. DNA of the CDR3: TGTGCCAGCAGCTCGAACACCGGGGAGCTGTTTTTT. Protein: CASSSNTGELFF.

In nucleotides, the CDR3 is TGTGCCAGCAGCTTTGGTCTTAGCCAGCCCCAGCATTTT. Translation gives CASSFGLSQPQHF. This rearrangement joins TRBV11-2 to TRBJ1-5; D uncertain. Germline CDR1 and CDR2: SGHAT and FQNNGV. The CDR3 sequence is 13 residues long. Trimming cost V 3 bases and J 7 bases, with 10 bases left between them.

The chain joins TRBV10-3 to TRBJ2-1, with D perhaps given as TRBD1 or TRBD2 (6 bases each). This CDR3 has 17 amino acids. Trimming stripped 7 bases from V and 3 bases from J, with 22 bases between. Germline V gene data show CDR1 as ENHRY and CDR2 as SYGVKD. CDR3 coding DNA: TGTGCCATCAAGGGGGACGAATGGGGGCGGGACTACAATGAGCAGTTCTTC. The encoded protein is CAIKGDEWGRDYNEQFF.

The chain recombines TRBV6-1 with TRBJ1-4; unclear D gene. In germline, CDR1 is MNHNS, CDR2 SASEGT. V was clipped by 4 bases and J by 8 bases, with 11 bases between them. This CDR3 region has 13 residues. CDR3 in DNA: TGTGCCAGCAGTGCCATGGCGGAAGAAAAACTGTTTTTT. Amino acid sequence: CASSAMAEEKLFF.

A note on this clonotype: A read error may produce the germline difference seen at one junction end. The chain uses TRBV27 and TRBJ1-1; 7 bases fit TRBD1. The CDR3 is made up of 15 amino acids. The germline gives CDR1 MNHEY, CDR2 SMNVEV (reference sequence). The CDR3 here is CASSSRQGLNAEAFF. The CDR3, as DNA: TGTGCCAGCAGTTCCCGACAGGGTTTGAACGCTGAAGCTTTCTTT.

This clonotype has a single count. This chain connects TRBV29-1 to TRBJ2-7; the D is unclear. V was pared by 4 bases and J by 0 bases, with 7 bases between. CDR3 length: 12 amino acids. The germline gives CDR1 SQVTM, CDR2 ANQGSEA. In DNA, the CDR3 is TGCAGCGTTGGCGTCACCTCCTACGAGCAGTACTTC. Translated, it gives CSVGVTSYEQYF.

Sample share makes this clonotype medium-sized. The CDR3 region is CASSHRGGSYEQYF. In nucleotides, the CDR3 is TGTGCCAGTAGTCACAGGGGAGGGTCCTACGAGCAGTACTTC. The V gene is TRBV19, the J gene TRBJ2-7, with D tentatively TRBD1 or TRBD2 (7 bases each). Germline lookup yields CDR1 LNHDA and CDR2 SQIVND (reference sequence). V lost 5 bases to trimming and J lost 1 base, with 12 bases between them. The length of the CDR3 is 14 residues.

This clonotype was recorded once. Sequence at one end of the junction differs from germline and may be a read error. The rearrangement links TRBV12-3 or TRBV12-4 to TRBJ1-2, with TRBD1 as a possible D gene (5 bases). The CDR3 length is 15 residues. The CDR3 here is CASSPAVGHLYGYTF. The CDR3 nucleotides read TGTGCAAGCAGTCCAGCGGTAGGACACCTCTATGGCTACACCTTC.